The present T cell receptor (beta chain) was sequenced within a study of monozygotic twins with inflammatory bowel disease. Findings and caveats of the study: Different T cell subtypes could not be distinguished. The co-twins with IBD showed lower TCRbeta diversity (inverse Simpson) than their healthy siblings.

The CDR3 has 14 amino acids. Germline V gives CDR1 DFQATT, CDR2 SNEGSKA (reference sequence). Turning to this clonotype: Its antigen is currently unknown.

Each of the TCR libraries took 3500 ng of total RNA. Template switching added UMIs carrying a 6-nucleotide sample barcode. TCRdb reprocessed the 5' RACE reads; each CDR3 protein has one entry and no DNA is given. The table lists 400,000 to 500,000 distinct CDR3 sequences. The sequence derives from a human donor with ulcerative colitis or Crohn's disease, or a healthy co-twin of an affected twin (not recorded which). The chain has TRBV20-1 and TRBJ2-1; TCRdb reports TRBD2, a call that lacks DNA to check it against. The sample comprised blood. The CDR3 loop is CSAMGVAGYNEQFF.